The 22 T cell receptor beta chains in this list originate from one sample, sequenced in a study of blood T cell repertoires in COVID-19. Method: immunoSEQ multiplex PCR; TCRdb's copy keeps in-frame clones and lacks some. The data contain approximately 150,000 clones, over 80% of them singletons. The specimen sequenced was peripheral blood. The receptors shown here come from a man aged 70 or older who had recovered from COVID-19.

The J gene is TRBJ2-1, the V gene TRBV2; 7 bases are shared with TRBD2. The germline V gene encodes CDR1 SNHLY and CDR2 FYNNEI. The CDR3 loop spans 15 amino acids. J was trimmed by 4 bases and V by 3 bases; bases with no gene match: 6. As DNA, the CDR3 is TGTGCCAGCAGTGATGCTAGCGGAGTTTACAATGAGCAGTTCTTC. This translates into CASSDASGVYNEQFF. Variable domain in full (rest from reference TRBV2 and TRBJ2-1): EPEVTQTPSHQVTQMGQEVILRCVPISNHLYFYWYRQILGQKVEFLVSFYNNEISEKSEIFDDQFSVERPDGSNFTLKIRSTKLEDSAMYFCASSDASGVYNEQFFGPGTRLTVL.

This clone was observed a few times. The CDR3 loop reads CASSLGRSSYEQYF. The CDR3 bases are TGTGCCAGCAGTTTGGGCAGAAGCTCCTACGAGCAGTACTTC. This chain links TRBV28 with TRBJ2-7; no definite D call. CDR3 size: 14 residues. The germline V and J ends were trimmed by 3 bases and 0 bases, with 9 bases remaining between them. Germline V CDR1 and CDR2: MDHEN, SYDVKM.

The chain carries TRBV6-5 and TRBJ1-1; 9 positions match TRBD1. The CDR3 has 13 residues. Per germline, CDR1 MNHEY and CDR2 SVGAGI. J was trimmed by 2 bases and V by 6 bases; bases with no gene match: 1. The CDR3 here is CASRDRGNTEAFF. The CDR3 DNA reads as TGTGCCAGCAGGGACAGGGGCAACACTGAAGCTTTCTTT.

The chain joins TRBV10-3 to TRBJ2-2; TRBD1 agrees at 11 bases. Germline loops: CDR1 ENHRY, CDR2 SYGVKD. Trimming took 2 bases from V and 0 from J; bases not matched to a gene: 8. There are 19 residues in the CDR3. In nucleotides, the CDR3 is TGTGCCATCAGTGAGCCGGAGGGACAGGGGGTATCGAACACCGGGGAGCTGTTTTTT. Its protein is CAISEPEGQGVSNTGELFF.

This chain uses TRBV5-6 with TRBJ2-3; possibly TRBD2 for D (7 bases). The CDR3 spans 14 residues. CDR1 and CDR2 from the germline V gene are SGHDT and YYEEEE. Deletions cut 3 bases from V and 6 bases from J, with 14 bases between. CDR3 sequence reads: CASSSRRGGDTQYF. Written as DNA, the CDR3 is TGTGCCAGCAGCTCCCGGAGGGGGGGGGATACGCAGTATTTT.

This chain uses TRBV19 with TRBJ2-1; 7 bases map to TRBD2. J gave up 5 bases and V 5 bases, and 9 bases lay outside the gene matches. Germline V gene sequence: CDR1 LNHDA, CDR2 SQIVND (reference sequence). CDR3 length equals 15 residues. In DNA form, the CDR3 reads TGTGCCAGTAGTCCGGCAGAGGCGGGGGACAATGAGCAGTTCTTC. This encodes CASSPAEAGDNEQFF.

The chain uses TRBV6-6 and TRBJ2-7, with D perhaps TRBD1 (5 bases). Germline V gene lookup returns CDR1 MNHNY and CDR2 SVGAGI (reference sequence). CDR3 length: 13 amino acids. The V end was cut by 6 bases, the J end by 3 bases, with 12 bases between. In DNA, the CDR3 is TGTGCCAGCAGCTCCCCCGGACACTACGAGCAGTACTTC. Its protein is CASSSPGHYEQYF.

The chain carries TRBV2 and TRBJ1-1, with TRBD1 as a possible D gene (6 bases). The germline V gene encodes CDR1 SNHLY and CDR2 FYNNEI. V was shortened by 8 bases and J by 1 base, with 20 bases between the two germline ends. The length of the CDR3 is 16 residues. For the CDR3, the DNA is TGTGCCAGCGTGGCCCTCACGGCACAGGGGAACACTGAAGCTTTCTTT. Translated: CASVALTAQGNTEAFF.

This clone was observed a single time. The chain links TRBV6-5 to TRBJ2-7; TRBD1 might be the D (5 bases). CDR1 and CDR2 (germline): MNHEY, SVGAGI. The CDR3 is 13 residues long. Trimming took off 4 bases at V and 3 bases at J, with 10 bases between the two ends. The CDR3 DNA is TGTGCCAGCAGTTCCACCGACAGCTACGAGCAGTACTTC. Its protein is CASSSTDSYEQYF.

The rearrangement uses TRBV2 and TRBJ2-7, with 9 nucleotides matching TRBD1. Per germline, CDR1 SNHLY and CDR2 FYNNEI. The CDR3 has 13 amino acids. With V trimmed by 10 bases and J by 6 bases, 10 bases remained unmatched. The CDR3 loop reads CATEGQGLSEQYF. The CDR3 DNA reads as TGTGCCACCGAAGGACAGGGGCTCAGCGAGCAGTACTTC.

This chain links TRBV5-1 with TRBJ2-1, with 7 bases aligning to TRBD2. J gave up 7 bases and V 3 bases, and 10 bases lay outside the gene matches. This CDR3 spans 15 amino acids. CDR1 is SGHRS, CDR2 YFSETQ, per germline. For the CDR3, the DNA is TGCGCCAGCAGCTATGGAGCGGGATTGAGTAATGAGCAGTTCTTC. Translation: CASSYGAGLSNEQFF.

V usage is TRBV3-1 (or the pseudogene TRBV3-2) and J usage is TRBJ2-3, with D maybe TRBD2 (5 bases). Per the germline V gene, CDR1 is LGHDT and CDR2 is YNNKEL (reference sequence). Deletions cut 6 bases from V and 6 bases from J, with 16 bases between. CDR3 length: 14 amino acids. The CDR3 region has the DNA TGTGCCAGCAGAGCAGGACTCTTCCCCGATACGCAGTATTTT. Translation gives CASRAGLFPDTQYF.

The chain carries TRBV30 and TRBJ2-2; perhaps TRBD2 as D (5 bases). The CDR3 has 15 amino acids. V lost 0 bases, J lost 3 bases, and 11 bases lay in between. CDR1 and CDR2 (germline): GTSNPN, SVGIG (reference sequence). CDR3 sequence reads: CAWSVLVGDTGELFF. As DNA, the CDR3 is TGTGCCTGGAGTGTACTAGTGGGAGACACCGGGGAGCTGTTTTTT.

This clone appeared once. The V and J genes are TRBV5-1 and TRBJ2-7; unclear D gene. This CDR3 contains 16 residues. Trimming stripped 1 base from V and 4 bases from J, with 18 bases between. The germline V gene has CDR1 SGHRS and CDR2 YFSETQ. CDR3 coding DNA: TGCGCCAGCAGCTTGTTCGCGGTCAGCCCGGATTACGAGCAGTACTTC. The encoded protein is CASSLFAVSPDYEQYF.

The chain uses TRBV6-2 or TRBV6-3 and TRBJ2-1; 7 positions match TRBD2. Germline lookup yields CDR1 MNHEY and CDR2 SVGEGT. V shed 4 bases, J shed 2 bases, and the junction held 8 bases outside the gene matches. The CDR3 totals 16 residues. The CDR3 region is CASSSSREGTYNEQFF. CDR3 DNA sequence: TGTGCCAGCAGTTCCTCGAGGGAGGGTACCTACAATGAGCAGTTCTTC.

J is TRBJ2-6 and V is TRBV28; TRBD2 matches 7 bases. J lost 3 bases, V lost 6 bases, and 8 bases had no gene match. The germline CDR1 and CDR2 sequences are MDHEN and SYDVKM. This CDR3 is built from 16 residues. The CDR3 region has the DNA TGTGCCAGCAGCCTGGACGGGAGGTTTGGGGCCAACGTCCTGACTTTC. Translation gives CASSLDGRFGANVLTF.

The chain uses TRBV27 and TRBJ1-1, with TRBD1 as a possible D gene (5 bases). The germline V gene encodes CDR1 MNHEY and CDR2 SMNVEV (reference sequence). The CDR3 is made up of 13 amino acids. V lost 5 bases to trimming and J lost 1 base, with 8 bases between them. In DNA, the CDR3 is TGTGCCAGCAGTCGGGGGTGGAACACTGAAGCTTTCTTT. Translated, it gives CASSRGWNTEAFF.

V and J are TRBV24-1 and TRBJ2-3; D is perhaps TRBD2 (6 bases). CDR1 is KGHDR and CDR2 is SFDVKD in the germline V gene. Trimming took off 0 bases at V and 2 bases at J, with 8 bases between the two ends. CDR3 length equals 15 residues. As DNA, the CDR3 is TGTGCCACCAGTGATTTGGCGGGATTCACAGATACGCAGTATTTT. Translation gives CATSDLAGFTDTQYF.

V is TRBV25-1 and J is TRBJ2-2, with D perhaps TRBD1 (5 bases). CDR3 length equals 16 residues. Germline V gives CDR1 MGHDK, CDR2 SYGVNS. V was pared by 2 bases and J by 1 base, with 11 bases between. The CDR3 nucleotides are TGTGCCAGCAGTGAAGCCGCCACAGGGAACACCGGGGAGCTGTTTTTT. It yields the protein CASSEAATGNTGELFF. The full variable domain, its missing parts supplied by reference TRBV25-1 and TRBJ2-2, is EADIYQTPRYLVIGTGKKITLECSQTMGHDKMYWYQQDPGMELHLIHYSYGVNSTEKGDLSSESTVSRIRTEHFPLTLESARPSHTSQYLCASSEAATGNTGELFFGEGSRLTVL.

V and J are TRBV2 and TRBJ2-5; 7 nucleotides align to TRBD2. This CDR3 spans 15 amino acids. CDR1 SNHLY and CDR2 FYNNEI come from the germline V gene. With 4 bases clipped from V and 7 bases from J, the junction kept 12 bases outside the gene matches. CDR3 coding DNA: TGTGCCAGCAGTGGGGAGGGCTCCCCGGTGGGGACCCAGTACTTC. Protein product: CASSGEGSPVGTQYF.

The rearrangement uses TRBV18 and TRBJ2-5; 11 nucleotides align to TRBD2. V dropped 2 bases and J dropped 5; count of bases not matched to a gene: 7. There are 16 residues in the CDR3. Germline V gene data show CDR1 as KGHSH and CDR2 as LQKENI. CDR3 sequence: CASSPRQLAGEETQYF. DNA for the CDR3: TGTGCCAGCTCACCAAGGCAACTAGCGGGAGAGGAGACCCAGTACTTC.

The chain couples TRBV10-2 to TRBJ2-3; 10 nucleotides agree with TRBD2. V dropped 3 bases and J dropped 3; count of bases not matched to a gene: 6. The V gene's germline CDR1 is WSHSY and CDR2 SAAADI. This CDR3 has 16 amino acids. In DNA, the CDR3 is TGCGCCAGCAGTGAAACTAGCGGGATGGGGACAGATACGCAGTATTTT. This codes for CASSETSGMGTDTQYF.